These 12 T cell receptor beta chains were all obtained from the same sample, sequenced in a study of shared clonotypes between healthy human individuals. This table comes from immunoSEQ multiplex PCR, and its TCRdb copy is limited to in-frame clones, with some not included. Of 400,000 to 500,000 clones in the sample, less than 80% were seen once. Sample: PBMCs. The receptors here all came from a middle-aged woman in good health. Some clones in this sample may be carry-over from other donors' samples.

The CDR3 spells CSAGQGNEKLFF. CDR3 nucleotide sequence: TGCAGCGCGGGACAGGGGAATGAAAAACTGTTTTTT. This chain uses TRBV29-1 with TRBJ1-4; 10 bases agree with TRBD1. CDR3 length equals 12 residues. Germline values: CDR1 SQVTM, CDR2 ANQGSEA. V shed 7 bases and J 5 bases; nucleotides not matched to a gene: 1. The full variable domain, completed using reference TRBV29-1 and TRBJ1-4, is SAVISQKPSRDICQRGTSLTIQCQVDSQVTMMFWYRQQPGQSLTLIATANQGSEATYESGFVIDKFPISRPNLTFSTLTVSNMSPEDSSIYLCSAGQGNEKLFFGSGTQLSVL.

The chain couples TRBV4-2 to TRBJ2-5; the match to TRBD2 covers 11 bases. With V trimmed by 4 bases and J by 7 bases, 8 bases remained unmatched. Germline assignment: CDR1 LGHNA and CDR2 YNFKEQ. The CDR3 sequence is 15 residues long. This chain's CDR3 is CASSLAGGPGGTQYF. CDR3 DNA sequence: TGTGCCAGCAGCCTAGCGGGAGGGCCAGGGGGGACCCAGTACTTC.

As concerns this clone: A much larger clonotype is one base distant, so this may be a read error. The genes are TRBV11-2 and TRBJ1-4; 12 bases are a match to TRBD1. Germline values: CDR1 SGHAT, CDR2 FQNNGV. This CDR3 contains 15 residues. The CDR3 DNA sequence: TGTGTCAGCAGCGCCGGGACAGGGGGCGGTGAAAAACTGTTTTTT. Amino acid sequence: CVSSAGTGGGEKLFF.

The rearrangement links TRBV7-9 to TRBJ2-2, with D perhaps being TRBD1 or TRBD2 (5 bases each). With 11 bases removed from V and 0 bases from J, the gap between germline ends came to 13 bases. The CDR3 is 14 amino acids. CDR1 is SEHNR and CDR2 is FQNEAQ in the germline V gene (reference sequence). The CDR3 DNA reads TGTGCCTGGGGGTCCAGGCCGAACACCGGGGAGCTGTTTTTT. It encodes CAWGSRPNTGELFF.

Concerning this clone itself: Distinct nucleotide sequences in the sample also encode this CDR3. J is TRBJ1-3 and V is TRBV7-9, with a possible D match to TRBD1 (5 bases). Trimming stripped 1 base from V and 2 bases from J, with 6 bases between. Looked up from germline, CDR1 is SEHNR and CDR2 is FQNEAQ (reference sequence). CDR3 length equals 14 residues. The DNA of the CDR3 is TGTGCCAGCAGCTTAGGAGGGGCTGGAAACACCATATATTTT. This translates into CASSLGGAGNTIYF.

The rearrangement joins TRBV15 to TRBJ1-4, with a weak D call TRBD1 (5 bases). CDR1 is LNHNV and CDR2 is YYDKDF in the germline V gene (reference sequence). Trimming pared 1 base from V and 6 bases from J, leaving 12 bases between. This CDR3 is 15 amino acids long. This CDR3 reads CATSRAGATDEKLFF. CDR3 DNA sequence: TGTGCCACCAGCAGAGCGGGAGCGACAGATGAAAAACTGTTTTTT.

The chain employs TRBV9 and TRBJ2-7; maybe TRBD2 (7 bases). Trimming removed 3 bases from V and 0 bases from J, with 16 bases in between. This CDR3 contains 16 residues. Germline V lookup: CDR1 SGDLS, CDR2 YYNGEE. Here the CDR3 DNA reads TGTGCCAGCAGCGCGAGCGAGGGGGGGTTCTCCTACGAGCAGTACTTC. This gives the protein CASSASEGGFSYEQYF.

Details on this clone: Since a much larger clone is just one base distant, this may be a read error. The V gene is TRBV7-5, the J gene TRBJ2-1. TRBV7-5 is marked as a pseudogene. This CDR3 has 11 residues. The CDR3 DNA follows: TGTGCCAGCAGCTTCTACAATGAGCAGTTCTTC. As protein: CASSFYNEQFF.

This clone was picked up a small number of times. The rearrangement links TRBV5-1 to TRBJ2-2, with D possibly TRBD1 on 6 matching bases. V shed 3 bases and J shed 6 bases, with 12 bases lying between them. Germline V gene data show CDR1 as SGHRS and CDR2 as YFSETQ. This CDR3 comprises 14 residues. The CDR3 nucleotides are TGCGCCAGCAGCTCTTCGCAGGGGTCCGGGGAGCTGTTTTTT. Translation gives CASSSSQGSGELFF.

This chain links TRBV18 with TRBJ1-1, with D maybe TRBD1 (6 bases). This CDR3 contains 15 residues. Deletions cut 5 bases from V and 2 bases from J, with 15 bases between. Germline CDR1 reads KGHSH; CDR2 reads LQKENI. The CDR3: CASSLDRNTNTEAFF. The CDR3 DNA reads TGTGCCAGCTCATTAGACAGGAACACAAACACTGAAGCTTTCTTT.

This rearrangement joins TRBV28 to TRBJ2-3, with TRBD2 matching 8 bases. Germline V CDR1 and CDR2: MDHEN, SYDVKM. The length of the CDR3 is 17 residues. Unmatched junction bases numbered 13, after V lost 4 bases and J lost 4 bases. CDR3 sequence: CASSSPRGLAGADTQYF. CDR3 in DNA: TGTGCCAGCAGTTCACCACGAGGACTAGCAGGCGCAGATACGCAGTATTTT.

V is TRBV9 and J is TRBJ2-1; 11 bases map to TRBD2. The germline gives CDR1 SGDLS, CDR2 YYNGEE. The junction had 8 bases not matched to a gene; V was cut back by 2 bases and J by 7 bases. CDR3 size: 16 residues. DNA of the CDR3: TGTGCCAGCAGCGTTTTTAGTCTAGCGGGGGGTAATGAGCAGTTCTTC. Its translation: CASSVFSLAGGNEQFF.